Reported below is one TCR beta chain. This record belongs to a study of blood T cell repertoires in COVID-19. At the level of the study: Samples taken during acute and convalescent COVID-19 were collected in the United States, Italy and Spain. Sample material is recorded as cDNA or gDNA derived from T cells, B-cell-depleted T cells, or PBMCs.

In the authors' methods: Using reference gene primer amplification, nucleated cell counts were estimated. Sequencing used immunoSEQ multiplex PCR; TCRdb keeps in-frame clones, though not all of them. V, J and clone size were drawn from that table, and D and trimming were deduced from the DNA. The top ten hold about a third of the sample, which has almost 80,000 clones, around 80% seen once. Looked up from germline, CDR1 is KGHDR and CDR2 is SFDVKD. V gave up 4 bases and J gave up 7 bases; unmatched junction bases: 6. The CDR3 spans 14 residues. The sequencing sample was made of peripheral blood. The sequence was obtained from a woman in her sixties or seventies with acute or convalescent COVID-19. The chain carries TRBV24-1 and TRBJ2-1; TRBD2 matches 7 bases. The DNA for the CDR3 is TGTGCCACCAGTGAAGGGCGGGAGTGGAATGAGCAGTTCTTC. Residues: CATSEGREWNEQFF.